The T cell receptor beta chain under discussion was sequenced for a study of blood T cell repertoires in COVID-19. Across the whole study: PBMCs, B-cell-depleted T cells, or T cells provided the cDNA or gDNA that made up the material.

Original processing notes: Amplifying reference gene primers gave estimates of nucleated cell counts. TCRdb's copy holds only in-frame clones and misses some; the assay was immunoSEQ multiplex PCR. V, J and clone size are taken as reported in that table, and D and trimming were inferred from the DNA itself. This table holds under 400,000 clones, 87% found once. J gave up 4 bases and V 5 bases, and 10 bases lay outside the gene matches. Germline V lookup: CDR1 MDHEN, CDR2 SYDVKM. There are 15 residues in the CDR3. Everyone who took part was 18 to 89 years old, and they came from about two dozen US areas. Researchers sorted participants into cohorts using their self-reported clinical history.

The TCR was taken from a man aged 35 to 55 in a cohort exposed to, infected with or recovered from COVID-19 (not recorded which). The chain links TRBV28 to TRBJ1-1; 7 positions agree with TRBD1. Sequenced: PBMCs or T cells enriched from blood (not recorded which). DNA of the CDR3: TGTGCCAGCAGTCCCCACCACAGGGGTGGCACTGAAGCTTTCTTT. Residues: CASSPHHRGGTEAFF.